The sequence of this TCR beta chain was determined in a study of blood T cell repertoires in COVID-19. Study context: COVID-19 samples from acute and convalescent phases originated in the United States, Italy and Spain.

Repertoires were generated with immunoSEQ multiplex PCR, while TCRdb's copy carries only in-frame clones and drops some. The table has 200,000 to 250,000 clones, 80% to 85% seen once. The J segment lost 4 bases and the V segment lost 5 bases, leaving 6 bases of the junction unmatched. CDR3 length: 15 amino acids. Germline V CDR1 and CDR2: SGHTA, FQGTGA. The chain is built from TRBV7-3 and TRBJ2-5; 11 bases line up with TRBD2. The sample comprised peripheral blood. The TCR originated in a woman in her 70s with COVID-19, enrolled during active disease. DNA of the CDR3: TGTGCCAGCAGCCCAACTAGCGGGAGCGTAGAGACCCAGTACTTC. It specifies CASSPTSGSVETQYF.